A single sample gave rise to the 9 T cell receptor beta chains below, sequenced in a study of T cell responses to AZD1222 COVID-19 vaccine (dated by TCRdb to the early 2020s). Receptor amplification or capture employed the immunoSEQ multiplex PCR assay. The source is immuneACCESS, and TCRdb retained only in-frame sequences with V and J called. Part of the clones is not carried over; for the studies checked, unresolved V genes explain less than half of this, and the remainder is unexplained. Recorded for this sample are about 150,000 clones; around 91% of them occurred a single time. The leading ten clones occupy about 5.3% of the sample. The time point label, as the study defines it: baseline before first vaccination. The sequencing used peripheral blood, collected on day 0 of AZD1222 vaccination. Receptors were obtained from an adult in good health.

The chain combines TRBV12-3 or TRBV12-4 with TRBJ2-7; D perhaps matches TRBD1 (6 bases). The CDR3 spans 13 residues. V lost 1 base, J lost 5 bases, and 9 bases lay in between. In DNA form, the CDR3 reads TGTGCCAGCAGTTTAGGCAGGGGAAACGAGCAGTACTTC. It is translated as CASSLGRGNEQYF.

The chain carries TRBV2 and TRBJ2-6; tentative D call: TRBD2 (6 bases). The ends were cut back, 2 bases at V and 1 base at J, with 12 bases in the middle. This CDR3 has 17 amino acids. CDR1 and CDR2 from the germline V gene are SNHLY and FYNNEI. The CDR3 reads CASSESPGVSGANVLTF. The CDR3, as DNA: TGTGCCAGCAGTGAAAGCCCGGGGGTATCTGGGGCCAACGTCCTGACTTTC.

The chain's CDR3 is CASSLVAGLAGVQYNEQFF. The CDR3, as DNA: TGTGCCAGCAGTTTAGTAGCGGGACTAGCGGGAGTTCAGTACAATGAGCAGTTCTTC. V gene TRBV27 combines with J gene TRBJ2-1, with 14 positions matching TRBD2. CDR3 length: 19 amino acids. CDR1 is MNHEY, CDR2 SMNVEV, per germline (reference sequence). The trim removed 2 bases at V and 4 bases at J, leaving 10 bases unmatched.

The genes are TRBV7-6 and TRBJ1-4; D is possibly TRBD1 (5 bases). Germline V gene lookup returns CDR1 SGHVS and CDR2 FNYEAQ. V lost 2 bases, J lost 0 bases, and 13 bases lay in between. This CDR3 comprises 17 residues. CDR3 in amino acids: CASSLNPRAATNEKLFF. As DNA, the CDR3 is TGTGCCAGCAGCTTAAACCCCAGGGCTGCAACTAATGAAAAACTGTTTTTT.

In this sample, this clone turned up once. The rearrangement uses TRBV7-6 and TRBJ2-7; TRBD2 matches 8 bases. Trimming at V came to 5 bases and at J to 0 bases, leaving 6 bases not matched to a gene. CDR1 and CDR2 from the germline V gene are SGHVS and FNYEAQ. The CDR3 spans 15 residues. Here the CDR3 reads CASSPSGTSSYEQYF. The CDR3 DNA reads TGTGCCAGCAGCCCGTCCGGGACTAGCTCCTACGAGCAGTACTTC.

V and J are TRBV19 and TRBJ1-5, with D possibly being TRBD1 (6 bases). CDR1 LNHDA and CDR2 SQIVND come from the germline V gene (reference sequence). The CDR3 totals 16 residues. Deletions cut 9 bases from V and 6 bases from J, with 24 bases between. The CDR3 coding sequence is TGTGCCAGCCGCGCAGGGGCAGGGAGGAACAGTCAGCCCCAGCATTTT. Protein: CASRAGAGRNSQPQHF.

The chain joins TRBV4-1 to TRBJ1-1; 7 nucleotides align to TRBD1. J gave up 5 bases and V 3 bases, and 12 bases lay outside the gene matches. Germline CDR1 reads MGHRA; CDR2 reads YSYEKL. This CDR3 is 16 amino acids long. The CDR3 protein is CASSHIQGRGATEAFF. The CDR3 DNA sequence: TGCGCCAGCAGCCACATACAGGGGCGGGGAGCGACTGAAGCTTTCTTT.

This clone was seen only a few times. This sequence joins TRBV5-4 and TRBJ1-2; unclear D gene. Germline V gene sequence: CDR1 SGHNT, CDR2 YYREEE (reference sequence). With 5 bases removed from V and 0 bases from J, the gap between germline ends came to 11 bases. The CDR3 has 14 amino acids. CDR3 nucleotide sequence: TGTGCCAGCAGAATTATCGGGGCTAACTATGGCTACACCTTC. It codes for CASRIIGANYGYTF.

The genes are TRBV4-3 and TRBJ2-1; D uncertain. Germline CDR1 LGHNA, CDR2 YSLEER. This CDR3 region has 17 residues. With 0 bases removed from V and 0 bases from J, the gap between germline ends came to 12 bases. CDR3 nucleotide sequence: TGCGCCAGCAGCCAAGATTTTCTCCCAAGCTCCTACAATGAGCAGTTCTTC. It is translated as CASSQDFLPSSYNEQFF.